The clone carrying this T cell receptor (beta chain) was seen only a few times. Antigen specificity is unknown. The treatment was: 15 to 20 received Ad26.COV2.S at low or high dose, single or two shots; 5 received placebo; per-sample allocation not given. Material that was analyzed had been drawn on day 63 after the first vaccine or placebo injection. The sample comes from a study of Ad26.COV2.S vaccination and SARS-CoV-2 variants. Germline V gene sequence: CDR1 MGHRA, CDR2 YSYEKL. V lost 3 bases and J 5 bases, leaving 10 bases between the germline ends. The CDR3 runs 13 residues. Overall study findings and caveats: The breadth of spike-specific CD8+ and CD4+ T cell responses after vaccination was reportedly substantial.

Sequencing used immunoSEQ multiplex PCR; TCRdb keeps in-frame clones, though not all of them. The table lists approximately 420,000 clones, approximately 86% of them singletons. The sample was peripheral blood, taken in a trial of Ad26.COV2.S vaccine versus placebo. This chain uses TRBV4-1 with TRBJ1-2; perhaps TRBD1 as D (5 bases). The TCR was taken from a person aged 18 to 65 who received the Ad26.COV2.S COVID-19 vaccine or a placebo. CDR3 bases: TGCGCCAGCAGCCACGAAAGGGGTTATGGCTACACCTTC. Translating gives CASSHERGYGYTF.